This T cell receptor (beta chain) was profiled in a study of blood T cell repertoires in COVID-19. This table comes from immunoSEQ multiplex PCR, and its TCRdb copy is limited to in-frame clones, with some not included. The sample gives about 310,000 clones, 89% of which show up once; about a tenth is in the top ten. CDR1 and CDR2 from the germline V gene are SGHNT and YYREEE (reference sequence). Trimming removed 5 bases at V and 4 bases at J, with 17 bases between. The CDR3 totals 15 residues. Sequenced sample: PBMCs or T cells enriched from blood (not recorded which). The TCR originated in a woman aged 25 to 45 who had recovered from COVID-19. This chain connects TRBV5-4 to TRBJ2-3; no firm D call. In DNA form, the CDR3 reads TGTGCCAGCAGTCGAAGCGTTAGGTTGGCAGATACGCAGTATTTT. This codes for CASSRSVRLADTQYF.